A single sample gave rise to the 32 T cell receptor beta chains below, sequenced in a study of blood T cells in healthy people across ages. Through a sample-barcoded 5' primer and a J-beta primer mix, a second PCR was run for roughly 6 to 11 cycles. TCRdb recomputed calls from the 5' RACE reads with MiXCR, one row per CDR3 protein. The table lists 1.5 million to 2 million distinct CDR3 sequences, 28% of them singletons. Sequencing input: blood. These receptors all come from a woman in her 30s in good health.

This clonotype was recorded many times. The V gene is TRBV10-3, the J gene TRBJ2-1; 10 bases are a match to TRBD2. This CDR3 has 16 residues. Germline-derived CDR1 and CDR2 are ENHRY and SYGVKD. Trimming cost V 8 bases and J 7 bases; bases outside gene matches: 14. The CDR3 sequence is CAIFRGPSGSVNEQFF. The CDR3 DNA is TGTGCCATCTTCCGCGGCCCTAGCGGGAGTGTGAATGAGCAGTTCTTC.

Turning to this clonotype: This may arise from a read error, as a much more abundant clone is one base away. J is TRBJ2-7 and V is TRBV28; D possibly corresponds to TRBD2 (7 bases). The germline CDR1 and CDR2 sequences are MDHEN and SYDVKM. The V and J ends lost 5 bases and 0 bases respectively, with 17 bases between them. The CDR3 has 16 residues. This chain's CDR3 is CASSPGGRGYSYEQYF. The CDR3 DNA reads as TGTGCCAGCAGTCCCGGGGGGCGGGGGTACTCCTACGAGCAGTACTTC.

This clonotype was counted between two and nine times. The J gene is TRBJ2-1, the V gene TRBV18; 8 bases fit TRBD1. Trimming removed 2 bases from V and 3 bases from J; junction bases left unmatched: 3. The CDR3 is 15 amino acids. Germline V gene lookup returns CDR1 KGHSH and CDR2 LQKENI. The CDR3 nucleotides read TGTGCCAGCTCACCAACAGGGGGGTTCTACAATGAGCAGTTCTTC. It yields the protein CASSPTGGFYNEQFF.

This clonotype was observed many times. The chain joins TRBV7-8 to TRBJ2-1, with D possibly TRBD2 on 5 matching bases. CDR3 length: 14 amino acids. Trimming left V 1 base short and J 5 bases short, with 9 bases between. Looked up from germline, CDR1 is SGHVS and CDR2 is FQNEAQ. CDR3 nucleotides: TGTGCCAGCAGCTTAGAATACGGGAACAATGAGCAGTTCTTC. Translated, it gives CASSLEYGNNEQFF.

This clonotype was counted ten times or more. This chain connects TRBV29-1 to TRBJ1-2; TRBD1 is a possible D gene (5 bases). Trimming took off 5 bases at V and 4 bases at J, with 14 bases between the two ends. This CDR3 is built from 13 residues. Germline CDR1 and CDR2: SQVTM and ANQGSEA. The CDR3 DNA reads TGCAGCGTTCTCAGACAGAGCCTCTATGGCTACACCTTC. This encodes CSVLRQSLYGYTF.

This clonotype has a count of ten or more. The V gene is TRBV29-1, the J gene TRBJ2-4, with D possibly TRBD2 on 5 matching bases. CDR1 and CDR2 from the germline V gene are SQVTM and ANQGSEA. This CDR3 has 15 residues. V was pared by 0 bases and J by 0 bases, with 9 bases between. The CDR3 DNA follows: TGCAGCGTTGAAGAGACTACTCTAGCCAAAAACATTCAGTACTTC. This sequence encodes CSVEETTLAKNIQYF.

The sample holds a few counts of this clonotype. The chain employs TRBV7-9 and TRBJ2-5; the D is unclear. The end of the DNA is better explained by TRBJ2-7, so the J call may be wrong. Germline V gene lookup returns CDR1 SEHNR and CDR2 FQNEAQ (reference sequence). The CDR3 runs 13 residues. CDR3 amino acids: CASSLLEDHEQYF. The CDR3 DNA is TGTGCCAGCAGCCTTCTGGAAGACCACGAGCAGTACTTC.

This chain links TRBV28 with TRBJ2-5; TRBD1 aligns across 8 bases. The DNA end is more similar to TRBJ2-7, so the J call may be wrong. CDR1 and CDR2 (germline): MDHEN, SYDVKM. CDR3 length: 16 residues. CDR3: CASWGSGTGDIYEQYF. The CDR3, as DNA: TGTGCCAGCTGGGGTTCCGGGACAGGAGATATCTACGAGCAGTACTTC.

This clonotype has a handful of counts. This chain joins TRBV5-1 and TRBJ2-7, with 7 bases identical to TRBD1. The V gene's germline CDR1 is SGHRS and CDR2 YFSETQ. The CDR3 length is 14 residues. J lost 1 base, V lost 4 bases, and 5 bases had no gene match. DNA of the CDR3: TGCGCCAGCAGCGAGGACAGGCTTTCCTACGAGCAGTACTTC. It specifies CASSEDRLSYEQYF.

Notes on this clonotype: One base away lies a much larger clone, so this may be a sequencing read error. J is TRBJ1-2 and V is TRBV5-5, with TRBD1 as a possible D gene (6 bases). This CDR3 region has 13 residues. The V gene's germline CDR1 is SGHKS and CDR2 YYEKEE (reference sequence). V was shortened by 4 bases and J by 8 bases, with 15 bases between the two germline ends. CDR3 residues: CASSVGAGEGYTF. In DNA, the CDR3 is TGTGCCAGCAGCGTAGGGGCAGGGGAGGGCTACACCTTC.

The chain uses TRBV5-1 and TRBJ2-2; no clear D gene. This CDR3 comprises 15 residues. Germline assignment: CDR1 SGHRS and CDR2 YFSETQ. Trimming took off 1 base at V and 4 bases at J, with 11 bases between the two ends. DNA of the CDR3: TGCGCCAGCAGCTTGTATTCAGGTCCCACCGGGGAGCTGTTTTTT. Protein sequence: CASSLYSGPTGELFF.

With respect to this clonotype: A junction end diverges from the germline sequence, so it may reflect a read error. The chain joins TRBV7-9 to TRBJ1-4, with TRBD1 identical over 8 bases. This CDR3 has 14 amino acids. Germline assignment: CDR1 SEHNR and CDR2 FQNEAQ (reference sequence). The CDR3 region is CASSKPGQDEKLFF. DNA for the CDR3: TGTGCCAGCAGTAAACCGGGACAGGATGAAAAGCTGTTTTTT.

V gene TRBV7-2 combines with J gene TRBJ2-2; TRBD2 agrees at 9 bases. The V gene's germline CDR1 is SGHTA and CDR2 FQGNSA. The length of the CDR3 is 17 residues. J lost 4 bases, V lost 7 bases, and 13 bases had no gene match. The CDR3 DNA follows: TGTGCCAGCACCCGACAAGCGGGGGGTTATAGCACCGGGGAGCTGTTTTTT. This translates into CASTRQAGGYSTGELFF. Filled out from reference TRBV7-2 and TRBJ2-2, the complete variable domain reads GAGVSQSPSNKVTEKGKDVELRCDPISGHTALYWYRQSLGQGLEFLIYFQGNSAPDKSGLPSDRFSAERTGGSVSTLTIQRTQQEDSAVYLCASTRQAGGYSTGELFFGEGSRLTVL.

Details on this clonotype: A single base separates this from a much larger clone, so it may be a read error. CDR3 DNA: TGCAGTGCTAGGACTCAGTCCTACGAGCAGTACGTC. Its protein is CSARTQSYEQYV. V and J are TRBV20-1 and TRBJ2-1; D unresolved. Matching the DNA end better, TRBJ2-7 makes the J call doubtful. This CDR3 contains 12 residues. CDR1 and CDR2 (germline): DFQATT, SNEGSKA (reference sequence).

This clonotype occurred a few times. The rearrangement uses TRBV25-1 and TRBJ2-7, with a possible D match to TRBD1 (5 bases). Deletions cut 2 bases from V and 5 bases from J, with 10 bases between. Per germline, CDR1 MGHDK and CDR2 SYGVNS. This CDR3 spans 13 amino acids. The CDR3, as DNA: TGTGCCAGCAGTGAAGTGACAGACCACGAGCAGTACTTC. Residues: CASSEVTDHEQYF.

This clonotype was seen at least ten times. The J gene is TRBJ2-7, the V gene TRBV12-3 or TRBV12-4, with TRBD1 matching 7 bases. The V and J ends lost 5 bases and 2 bases, in that order; junction bases with no gene match: 3. This CDR3 has 13 amino acids. The chain's CDR3 is CASSNRGTYEQYF. CDR3 nucleotide sequence: TGTGCCAGCAGTAACAGGGGCACCTACGAGCAGTACTTC.

This clonotype was counted a single time. This may come from a read error, since a much larger clone is one base off. No conserved phenylalanine or tryptophan ends this CDR3, so it is likely a read error. CDR3 sequence: CASSLRTGVGYTC. In nucleotides, the CDR3 is TGTGCCAGCAGCCTCCGGACAGGGGTAGGCTACACCTGC. The J gene is TRBJ1-2, the V gene TRBV12-3 or TRBV12-4, with TRBD1 identical over 9 bases. With V trimmed by 6 bases and J by 8 bases, 7 bases remained unmatched. CDR3 length equals 13 residues.

A few counts support this clonotype. The rearrangement joins TRBV5-1 to TRBJ2-5; D ambiguous. Trimming removed 0 bases at V and 2 bases at J, with 8 bases between. CDR1 is SGHRS and CDR2 is YFSETQ in the germline V gene. The CDR3 has 14 residues. CDR3 DNA sequence: TGCGCCAGCAGCTTGGCCGACCGACAAGAGACCCAGTACTTC. Translation: CASSLADRQETQYF.

The chain is built from TRBV29-1 and TRBJ1-1; TRBD1 matches 9 bases. From germline, CDR1 is SQVTM and CDR2 ANQGSEA. The CDR3 is 14 amino acids. Trimming cost V 4 bases and J 1 base; bases outside gene matches: 4. CDR3 nucleotide sequence: TGCAGCGTTGGGGGGGGACAGGGGAACACTGAAGCTTTCTTT. This sequence encodes CSVGGGQGNTEAFF. The entire variable domain, with the rest obtained from reference TRBV29-1 and TRBJ1-1, is as follows: SAVISQKPSRDICQRGTSLTIQCQVDSQVTMMFWYRQQPGQSLTLIATANQGSEATYESGFVIDKFPISRPNLTFSTLTVSNMSPEDSSIYLCSVGGGQGNTEAFFGQGTRLTVV.

This chain connects TRBV14 to TRBJ1-4, with 7 bases lining up with TRBD1. Germline loops: CDR1 SGHDN, CDR2 FVKESK. The CDR3 consists of 14 residues. Losses at the gene ends were 1 base for V and 8 bases for J; bases not matched to a gene: 4. The CDR3 DNA reads TGTGCCAGCAGCCAAGGGTACAGGGGCGAAAAACTGTTTTTT. This sequence encodes CASSQGYRGEKLFF.

As regards this clonotype: A read error may be the cause here, since a much bigger clone is one base away. The V gene is TRBV24-1, the J gene TRBJ2-1; 10 bases agree with TRBD2. CDR3 length: 15 amino acids. Germline CDR1 KGHDR, CDR2 SFDVKD. The CDR3, as DNA: TGTGCCACCAGTGGCGGGACTAGCGCCCAGGATGAGCGGTTCTTC. As protein: CATSGGTSAQDERFF.

This clonotype showed up just a few times. This chain joins TRBV27 and TRBJ2-1; 14 bases are a match to TRBD2. CDR3 length: 16 residues. J was trimmed by 6 bases and V by 1 base; bases with no gene match: 2. From germline, CDR1 is MNHEY and CDR2 SMNVEV (reference sequence). The chain's CDR3 is CASSLFGTSGSNEQFF. CDR3 nucleotide sequence: TGTGCCAGCAGTTTATTCGGGACTAGCGGGAGCAATGAGCAGTTCTTC.

A note on this clonotype: Since a much larger clone is just one base distant, this may be a read error. V and J are TRBV3-1 and TRBJ2-5, with D possibly being TRBD1 (7 bases). The ends were cut back, 6 bases at V and 2 bases at J, with 25 bases in the middle. The germline gives CDR1 LGHDT, CDR2 YNNKEL (reference sequence). The CDR3 is made up of 18 amino acids. The CDR3 DNA is TGTGCCAGCAGTCCCGCGAGAGGGGGCGAGCGGGCTCAAGAGACCCAGTACTTC. It is translated as CASSPARGGERAQETQYF.

V is TRBV30 and J is TRBJ1-2, with 7 bases matching TRBD1. CDR1 is GTSNPN, CDR2 SVGIG, per germline (reference sequence). This CDR3 has 13 residues. The junction had 5 bases not matched to a gene; V was cut back by 4 bases and J by 3 bases. CDR3 nucleotides: TGTGCCTGGACGGGACAGAGATACTATGGCTACACCTTC. It translates to CAWTGQRYYGYTF.

This clonotype has more than one count but fewer than ten. The chain has TRBV9 and TRBJ2-7; D gene unclear. The CDR3 totals 13 residues. The germline V gene has CDR1 SGDLS and CDR2 YYNGEE. The V and J ends lost 4 bases and 3 bases respectively, with 11 bases between them. The DNA for the CDR3 is TGTGCCAGCAGCATAGTTGAAGGCTACGAGCAGTACTTC. This encodes CASSIVEGYEQYF. The full variable domain, with the rest looked up from reference TRBV9 and TRBJ2-7, is DSGVTQTPKHLITATGQRVTLRCSPRSGDLSVYWYQQSLDQGLQFLIQYYNGEERAKGNILERFSAQQFPDLHSELNLSSLELGDSALYFCASSIVEGYEQYFGPGTRLTVT.

This clonotype was detected ten times or more. The chain links TRBV7-2 to TRBJ2-1; possible D gene TRBD2, 6 bases. V was pared by 5 bases and J by 8 bases, with 16 bases between. Germline V gives CDR1 SGHTA, CDR2 FQGNSA. The CDR3 is 14 amino acids. CDR3 sequence (DNA): TGTGCCAGCAGCCGTGGACTATTGATTGATGAGCAGTTCTTC. Encoded protein: CASSRGLLIDEQFF.

This clonotype showed up just a few times. The rearrangement uses TRBV27 and TRBJ2-4; 7 nucleotides line up with TRBD2. V lost 5 bases and J lost 13; bases outside the gene matches: 8. From germline, CDR1 is MNHEY and CDR2 SMNVEV (reference sequence). CDR3 length equals 12 residues. The CDR3 coding sequence is TGTGCCAGCAGTAGGACTAGGCAAGAGCAGTACTTC. It is translated as CASSRTRQEQYF.

This clonotype was observed a few times. The chain carries TRBV20-1 and TRBJ1-2, with D uncertain. Germline loops: CDR1 DFQATT, CDR2 SNEGSKA (reference sequence). Trimming removed 6 bases at V and 6 bases at J, with 14 bases between. The CDR3 covers 12 residues. CDR3 DNA: TGCAGTGCCCAGAGGTCGGGCGATGGCTACACCTTC. Its translation: CSAQRSGDGYTF.

This rearrangement joins TRBV11-2 to TRBJ2-3; no clear D. The CDR3 has 15 amino acids. Germline loops: CDR1 SGHAT, CDR2 FQNNGV. V was shortened by 5 bases and J by 1 base, with 13 bases between the two germline ends. CDR3 in amino acids: CASSNRAQGTDTQYF. The CDR3 nucleotides are TGTGCCAGCAGCAACCGGGCTCAAGGCACAGATACGCAGTATTTT.

The chain couples TRBV7-3 to TRBJ1-4; D uncertain. The V gene lost 4 bases and the J gene lost 13 bases, with 10 bases spanning the gap. The germline gives CDR1 SGHTA, CDR2 FQGTGA. The CDR3 has 11 residues. The CDR3 DNA follows: TGTGCCAGCAGCTCGGCTGGTAGACTGTTTTTT. It yields the protein CASSSAGRLFF.

This clonotype appeared a few times. The chain uses TRBV6-1 and TRBJ2-5, with D unclear. The CDR3 is 13 residues long. Germline V gives CDR1 MNHNS, CDR2 SASEGT. Trimming left V 0 bases short and J 2 bases short, with 4 bases between. DNA of the CDR3: TGTGCCAGCAGTGAAGCAACTCAAGAGACCCAGTACTTC. Translation: CASSEATQETQYF.

This chain joins TRBV4-1 and TRBJ2-7, with D possibly TRBD1 on 6 matching bases. V lost 5 bases and J 2 bases, leaving 13 bases between the germline ends. Germline V gives CDR1 MGHRA, CDR2 YSYEKL. The CDR3 has 14 amino acids. CDR3 coding DNA: TGCGCCAGCAGCTCCACAGGGATTCCCTACGAGCAGTACTTC. This translates into CASSSTGIPYEQYF.